A single sample gave rise to the 2 T cell receptor beta chains below, sequenced in a study of PD-L1 blockade in urothelial cancer (TCRdb year 2017). The library was produced with the immunoSEQ multiplex PCR assay. The source is immuneACCESS, and TCRdb retained only in-frame sequences with V and J called. Part of the clones is not carried over; for the studies checked, unresolved V genes explain less than half of this, and the remainder is unexplained. This sample comprises some 100,000 clones, roughly nine tenths of them detected only once. About 0.91% of the sample rests with the top ten. Sequencing was performed on PBMCs, taken around atezolizumab (anti-PD-L1) treatment. All receptors come from a woman older than 75 with urothelial cancer.

This sequence joins TRBV4-2 and TRBJ2-1, with D unresolved. Germline loops: CDR1 LGHNA, CDR2 YNFKEQ. Trimming stripped 4 bases from V and 2 bases from J, with 12 bases between. This CDR3 is built from 15 residues. The CDR3 here is CASSPTLLTYNEQFF. The CDR3 bases are TGTGCCAGCAGCCCGACTCTTCTGACCTACAATGAGCAGTTCTTC.

CDR3 protein: CASSNSRTYEQYF. The CDR3 DNA sequence: TGTGCCAGCAGTAATAGCAGAACCTACGAGCAGTACTTC. The chain joins TRBV21-1 to TRBJ2-7; the D call TRBD2 from the table was never checked on the DNA. TRBV21-1 represents a pseudogene. The CDR3 runs to 13 residues.